Shown below are 16 T cell receptor beta chains from a single sample sequenced in a study of cytomegalovirus exposure and HLA in healthy donors (dated by TCRdb to the late 2010s). The library was built by means of the immunoSEQ multiplex PCR assay. TCRdb stores this immuneACCESS table with in-frame sequences only. Part of the clones is absent; in the studies checked, under half of the shortfall reflects unresolved V genes, and no reason is known for the rest. The sample table holds 60,000 to 65,000 clones, of which 95% were seen once. The top ten clonotypes cover roughly 6.3% of the sample. Sequenced sample: PBMCs. These receptors were taken from a woman under 30 in good health and CMV-seropositive.

The chain uses TRBV19 and TRBJ2-3; possible D gene TRBD1, 5 bases. The CDR3 totals 14 residues. Trimming stripped 0 bases from V and 2 bases from J, with 6 bases between. CDR1 and CDR2 from the germline V gene are LNHDA and SQIVND (reference sequence). CDR3 region: CASSIDRATDTQYF. The CDR3 bases are TGTGCCAGTAGTATAGACAGGGCCACAGATACGCAGTATTTT.

The chain links TRBV28 to TRBJ2-1; tentative D call: TRBD2 (6 bases). Trimming took off 6 bases at V and 0 bases at J, with 12 bases between the two ends. Germline loops: CDR1 MDHEN, CDR2 SYDVKM. The CDR3 consists of 15 residues. The DNA for the CDR3 is TGTGCCAGCAGCCTGCTAGCGACCTCCTACAATGAGCAGTTCTTC. As protein: CASSLLATSYNEQFF.

The J gene is TRBJ2-7, the V gene TRBV6-5; 9 bases map to TRBD1. CDR1 MNHEY and CDR2 SVGAGI come from the germline V gene. J was trimmed by 4 bases and V by 6 bases; bases with no gene match: 4. There are 13 residues in the CDR3. The CDR3 DNA follows: TGTGCCAGCAGGATCGGGACAGGGTACGAGCAGTACTTC. As protein: CASRIGTGYEQYF.

V and J are TRBV28 and TRBJ1-5, with D unresolved. Per germline, CDR1 MDHEN and CDR2 SYDVKM. With 6 bases removed from V and 1 base from J, the gap between germline ends came to 7 bases. CDR3 length: 13 amino acids. CDR3 in DNA: TGTGCCAGCAGGGTGGGCAGCAATCAGCCCCAGCATTTT. Its protein product is CASRVGSNQPQHF. The complete variable domain, with remaining parts taken from reference TRBV28 and TRBJ1-5, reads DVKVTQSSRYLVKRTGEKVFLECVQDMDHENMFWYRQDPGLGLRLIYFSYDVKMKEKGDIPEGYSVSREKKERFSLILESASTNQTSMYLCASRVGSNQPQHFGDGTRLSIL.

The chain links TRBV4-3 to TRBJ1-3; D remains ambiguous. This CDR3 has 14 residues. Germline CDR1 and CDR2: LGHNA and YSLEER. V gave up 4 bases and J gave up 0 bases, with 7 bases separating them. The CDR3 spells CASSLRSSGNTIYF. The DNA for the CDR3 is TGCGCCAGCAGCCTACGGAGCTCTGGAAACACCATATATTTT.

This rearrangement joins TRBV6-4 to TRBJ1-1, with a possible D match to TRBD1 (6 bases). The CDR3 is made up of 13 amino acids. Germline loops: CDR1 MRHNA, CDR2 SNTAGT. With 5 bases removed from V and 1 base from J, the gap between germline ends came to 8 bases. The CDR3 nucleotides are TGTGCCAGCAGTTCGGACAGGAACACTGAAGCTTTCTTT. Protein sequence: CASSSDRNTEAFF.

The V and J genes are TRBV6-5 and TRBJ2-7; weak D call: TRBD2 (5 bases). The germline V and J ends were trimmed by 2 bases and 6 bases, with 14 bases remaining between them. Germline V CDR1 and CDR2: MNHEY, SVGAGI. The CDR3 has 14 amino acids. The CDR3 sequence: CASSYTRVGAEQYF. CDR3 bases: TGTGCCAGCAGTTACACGCGGGTTGGCGCCGAGCAGTACTTC.

The genes are TRBV7-2 and TRBJ2-7, with 12 bases identical to TRBD2. This CDR3 is built from 20 residues. Germline-derived CDR1 and CDR2 are SGHTA and FQGNSA. V lost 0 bases to trimming and J lost 5 bases; unmatched junction nucleotides: 17. Written as DNA, the CDR3 is TGTGCCAGCAGCTTAGCTCTAGGACTAGCGGGGCCATCCGATTCCGACGAGCAGTACTTC. This translates into CASSLALGLAGPSDSDEQYF.

V usage is TRBV6-5 and J usage is TRBJ2-3; 8 bases line up with TRBD2. CDR1 and CDR2 from the germline V gene are MNHEY and SVGAGI. V lost 3 bases to trimming and J lost 6 bases; unmatched junction nucleotides: 5. The CDR3 is 14 amino acids. The CDR3 sequence is CASSYSGDRDTQYF. CDR3 DNA: TGTGCCAGCAGTTATAGCGGGGATCGTGATACGCAGTATTTT.

V is TRBV9 and J is TRBJ1-1; D perhaps matches TRBD1 (5 bases). The germline gives CDR1 SGDLS, CDR2 YYNGEE. The ends were cut back, 3 bases at V and 0 bases at J, with 12 bases in the middle. The CDR3 is made up of 15 amino acids. The CDR3 sequence is CASSAMAGLNTEAFF. The DNA for the CDR3 is TGTGCCAGCAGCGCGATGGCAGGGCTGAACACTGAAGCTTTCTTT. Variable domain in full (rest from reference TRBV9 and TRBJ1-1): DSGVTQTPKHLITATGQRVTLRCSPRSGDLSVYWYQQSLDQGLQFLIQYYNGEERAKGNILERFSAQQFPDLHSELNLSSLELGDSALYFCASSAMAGLNTEAFFGQGTRLTVV.

The chain is built from TRBV25-1 and TRBJ1-5; 8 positions match TRBD1. The CDR3 has 13 amino acids. Germline V gene sequence: CDR1 MGHDK, CDR2 SYGVNS. The J segment lost 6 bases and the V segment lost 8 bases, leaving 6 bases of the junction unmatched. The CDR3 DNA reads TGTGCCAGCGCAGGGGGCTTGGGTCAGCCCCAGCATTTT. Amino acid sequence: CASAGGLGQPQHF.

The chain is built from TRBV2 and TRBJ1-2; D gene uncertain. V lost 4 bases to trimming and J lost 5 bases, with 8 bases between them. This CDR3 contains 12 residues. From germline, CDR1 is SNHLY and CDR2 FYNNEI. The CDR3 region has the DNA TGTGCCAGCAGTGGCGAGGATTATGGCTACACCTTC. Translating gives CASSGEDYGYTF.

This chain links TRBV6-9 with TRBJ1-5; D is unclear. The CDR3 spans 15 residues. Germline V gene lookup returns CDR1 MNHGY and CDR2 SVAAGI. V lost 2 bases, J lost 4 bases, and 12 bases lay in between. The CDR3 sequence is CASSYLFPGNQPQHF. CDR3 sequence (DNA): TGTGCCAGCAGTTATCTTTTTCCGGGGAATCAGCCCCAGCATTTT.

The gene calls are TRBV28 and TRBJ2-7; 14 nucleotides match TRBD2. V dropped 2 bases and J dropped 5; count of bases not matched to a gene: 11. CDR1 is MDHEN and CDR2 is SYDVKM in the germline V gene. CDR3 size: 18 residues. The DNA of the CDR3 is TGTGCCAGCAGTTTAGGCACCGGACTAGCGGGAGGAGGGAACGAGCAGTACTTC. This codes for CASSLGTGLAGGGNEQYF.

The V call is TRBV14, the J call TRBJ2-3, with a weak D call TRBD2 (6 bases). The V and J ends lost 0 bases and 0 bases respectively, with 13 bases between them. CDR3 size: 17 residues. Germline values: CDR1 SGHDN, CDR2 FVKESK. The CDR3 region is CASSQDRGGTSTDTQYF. The CDR3 bases are TGTGCCAGCAGCCAAGATCGGGGCGGGACTAGCACAGATACGCAGTATTTT.

For the CDR3, the DNA is TGCGCCAGCACCTACCGTAAGGGGTCAGGACAAGAGACCCAGTACTTC. Translated: CASTYRKGSGQETQYF. V gene TRBV5-1 combines with J gene TRBJ2-5, with D possibly being TRBD1 (5 bases). Germline loops: CDR1 SGHRS, CDR2 YFSETQ. The CDR3 is 16 residues long. V gave up 6 bases and J gave up 2 bases, with 20 bases separating them.